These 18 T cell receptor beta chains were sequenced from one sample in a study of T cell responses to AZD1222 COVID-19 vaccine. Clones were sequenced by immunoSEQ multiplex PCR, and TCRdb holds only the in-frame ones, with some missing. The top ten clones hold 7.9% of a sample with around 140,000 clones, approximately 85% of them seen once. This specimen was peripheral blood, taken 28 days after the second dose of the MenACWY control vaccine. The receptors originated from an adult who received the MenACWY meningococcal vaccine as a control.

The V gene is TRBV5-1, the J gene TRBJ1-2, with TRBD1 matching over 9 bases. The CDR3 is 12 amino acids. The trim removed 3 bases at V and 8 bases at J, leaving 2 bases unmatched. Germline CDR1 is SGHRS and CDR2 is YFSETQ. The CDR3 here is CASSWTGAGYTF. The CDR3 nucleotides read TGCGCCAGCAGCTGGACAGGGGCCGGCTACACCTTC.

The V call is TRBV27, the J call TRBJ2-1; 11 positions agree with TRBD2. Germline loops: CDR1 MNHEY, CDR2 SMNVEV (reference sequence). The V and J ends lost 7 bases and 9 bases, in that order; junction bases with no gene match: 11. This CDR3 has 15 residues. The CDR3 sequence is CASTRSLAGAGEQFF. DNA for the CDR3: TGTGCCAGCACCCGATCACTAGCGGGAGCGGGTGAGCAGTTCTTC.

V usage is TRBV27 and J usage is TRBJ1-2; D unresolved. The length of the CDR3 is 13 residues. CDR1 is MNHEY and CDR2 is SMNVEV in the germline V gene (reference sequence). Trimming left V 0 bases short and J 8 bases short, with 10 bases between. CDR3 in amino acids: CASSLSVGRGYTF. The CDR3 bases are TGTGCCAGCAGTTTATCGGTAGGGAGGGGCTACACCTTC.

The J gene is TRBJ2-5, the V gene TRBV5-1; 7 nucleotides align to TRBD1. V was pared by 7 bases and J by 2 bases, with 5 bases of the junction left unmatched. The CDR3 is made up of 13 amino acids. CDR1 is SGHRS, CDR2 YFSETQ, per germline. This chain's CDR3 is CASSGTAQETQYF. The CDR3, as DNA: TGCGCCAGCTCTGGGACAGCGCAAGAGACCCAGTACTTC.

The CDR3 protein is CASLERAGELFF. Written as DNA, the CDR3 is TGTGCCAGCTTGGAACGAGCCGGGGAGCTGTTTTTT. J is TRBJ2-2 and V is TRBV2; D call uncertain. Trimming cost V 8 bases and J 6 bases, with 10 bases left between them. This CDR3 comprises 12 residues. Germline V lookup: CDR1 SNHLY, CDR2 FYNNEI.

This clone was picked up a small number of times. The CDR3 loop reads CASSLTGRATEQFF. Here the CDR3 DNA reads TGTGCCAGCAGCTTAACGGGGAGGGCTACTGAGCAGTTCTTC. This sequence joins TRBV7-3 and TRBJ2-1; the match to TRBD2 covers 7 bases. V lost 0 bases to trimming and J lost 9 bases; unmatched junction nucleotides: 5. Germline V gives CDR1 SGHTA, CDR2 FQGTGA. The CDR3 spans 14 residues. Full variable domain (outside the CDR3, taken from reference TRBV7-3 and TRBJ2-1): GAGVSQTPSNKVTEKGKYVELRCDPISGHTALYWYRQSLGQGPEFLIYFQGTGAADDSGLPNDRFFAVRPEGSVSTLKIQRTERGDSAVYLCASSLTGRATEQFFGPGTRLTVL.

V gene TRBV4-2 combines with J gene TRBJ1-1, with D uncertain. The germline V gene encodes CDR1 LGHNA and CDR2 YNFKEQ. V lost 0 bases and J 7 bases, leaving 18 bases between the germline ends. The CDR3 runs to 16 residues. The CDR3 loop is CASSQEGPSGSREAFF. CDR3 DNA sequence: TGTGCCAGCAGCCAAGAAGGACCATCCGGGTCTCGTGAAGCTTTCTTT.

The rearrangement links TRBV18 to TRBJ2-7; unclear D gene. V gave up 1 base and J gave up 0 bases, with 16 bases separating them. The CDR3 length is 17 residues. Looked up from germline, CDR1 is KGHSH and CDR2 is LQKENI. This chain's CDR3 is CASSPLGRRPDSYEQYF. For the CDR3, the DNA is TGTGCCAGCTCACCACTTGGCCGGAGACCGGACTCCTACGAGCAGTACTTC.

CDR3 protein: CASSLRGQGGELFF. CDR3 DNA: TGTGCCAGCAGCCTCCGGGGGCAAGGCGGGGAGCTGTTTTTT. This chain connects TRBV7-6 to TRBJ2-2, with D perhaps assigned TRBD1 or TRBD2 (6 bases each). The CDR3 sequence is 14 residues long. Per germline, CDR1 SGHVS and CDR2 FNYEAQ. Trimming cost V 5 bases and J 7 bases, with 14 bases left between them.

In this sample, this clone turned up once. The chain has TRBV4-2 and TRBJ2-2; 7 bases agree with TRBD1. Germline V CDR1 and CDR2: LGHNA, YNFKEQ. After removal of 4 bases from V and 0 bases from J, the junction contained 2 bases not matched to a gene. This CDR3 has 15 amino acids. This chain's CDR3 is CASSRGQANTGELFF. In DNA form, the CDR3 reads TGTGCCAGCAGCCGCGGACAGGCGAACACCGGGGAGCTGTTTTTT.

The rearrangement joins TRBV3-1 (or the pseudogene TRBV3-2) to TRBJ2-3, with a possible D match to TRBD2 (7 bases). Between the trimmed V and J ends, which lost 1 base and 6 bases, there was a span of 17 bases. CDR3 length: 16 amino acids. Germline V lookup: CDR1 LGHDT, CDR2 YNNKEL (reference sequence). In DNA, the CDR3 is TGTGCCAGCAGCCAAGTTAAGGGGGAGGGCCGGGATACGCAGTATTTT. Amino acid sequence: CASSQVKGEGRDTQYF.

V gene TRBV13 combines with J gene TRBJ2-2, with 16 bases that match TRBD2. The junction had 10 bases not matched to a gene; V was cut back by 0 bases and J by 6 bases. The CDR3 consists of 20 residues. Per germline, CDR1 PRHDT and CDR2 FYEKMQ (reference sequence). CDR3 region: CASSLGGSGLAGGPAGELFF. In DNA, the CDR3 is TGTGCCAGCAGCTTAGGCGGATCGGGACTAGCGGGGGGGCCTGCCGGGGAGCTGTTTTTT.

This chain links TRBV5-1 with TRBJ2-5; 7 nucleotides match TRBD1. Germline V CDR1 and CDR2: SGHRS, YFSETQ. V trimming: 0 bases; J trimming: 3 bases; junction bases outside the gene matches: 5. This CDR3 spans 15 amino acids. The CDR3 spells CASSLEWGQKETQYF. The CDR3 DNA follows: TGCGCCAGCAGCTTGGAATGGGGACAGAAAGAGACCCAGTACTTC.

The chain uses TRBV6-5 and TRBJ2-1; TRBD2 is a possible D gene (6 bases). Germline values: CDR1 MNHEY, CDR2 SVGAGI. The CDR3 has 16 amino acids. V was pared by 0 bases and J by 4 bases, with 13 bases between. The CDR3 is CASSYSRGDLYNEQFF. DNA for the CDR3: TGTGCCAGCAGTTACTCCCGCGGGGATTTATACAATGAGCAGTTCTTC.

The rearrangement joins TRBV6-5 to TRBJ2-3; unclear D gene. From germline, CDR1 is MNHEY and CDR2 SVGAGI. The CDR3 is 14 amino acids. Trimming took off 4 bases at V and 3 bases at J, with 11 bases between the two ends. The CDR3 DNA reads TGTGCCAGCAGTTCCAACAGAATGACAGATACGCAGTATTTT. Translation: CASSSNRMTDTQYF.

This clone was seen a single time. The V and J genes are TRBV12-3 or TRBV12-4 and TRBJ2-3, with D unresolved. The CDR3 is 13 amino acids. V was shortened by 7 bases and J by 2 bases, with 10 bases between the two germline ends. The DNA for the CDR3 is TGTGCCAGCACTCAAAGCGCCACAGATACGCAGTATTTT. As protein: CASTQSATDTQYF.

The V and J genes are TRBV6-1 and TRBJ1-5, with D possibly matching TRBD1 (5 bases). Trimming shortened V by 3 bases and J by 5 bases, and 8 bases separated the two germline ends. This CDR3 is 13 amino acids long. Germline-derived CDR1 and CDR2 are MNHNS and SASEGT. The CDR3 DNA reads TGTGCCAGCAGTGACCCGGGGCATCAGCCCCAGCATTTT. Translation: CASSDPGHQPQHF.

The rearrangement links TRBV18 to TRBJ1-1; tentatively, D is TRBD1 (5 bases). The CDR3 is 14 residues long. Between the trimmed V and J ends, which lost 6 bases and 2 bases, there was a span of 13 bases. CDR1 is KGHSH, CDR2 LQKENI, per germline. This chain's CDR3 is CASSPGGGNTEAFF. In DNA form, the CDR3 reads TGTGCCAGCTCCCCGGGGGGAGGAAACACTGAAGCTTTCTTT.